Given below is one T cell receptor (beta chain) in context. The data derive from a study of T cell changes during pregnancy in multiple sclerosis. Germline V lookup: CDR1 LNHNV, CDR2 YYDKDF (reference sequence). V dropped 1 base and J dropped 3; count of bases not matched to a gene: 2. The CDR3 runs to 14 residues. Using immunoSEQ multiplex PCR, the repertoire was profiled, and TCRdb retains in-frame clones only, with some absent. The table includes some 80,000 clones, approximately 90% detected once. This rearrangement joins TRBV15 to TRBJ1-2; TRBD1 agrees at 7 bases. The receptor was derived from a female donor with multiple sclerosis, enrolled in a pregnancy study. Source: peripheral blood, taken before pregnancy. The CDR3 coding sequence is TGTGCCACCAGCAGAGTCAGGGGGGACTATGGCTACACCTTC. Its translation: CATSRVRGDYGYTF.